This T cell receptor beta chain is drawn from a study of T cells after yellow fever vaccination. Findings and caveats of the study: Highly abundant clonotypes carried over from the bulk population could end up in FACS-sorted repertoires as contaminants. In post-booster samples, most primary-vaccination clones reappeared (roughly 96% CD4, roughly 88% CD8).

This CDR3 has 16 residues. The trim removed 0 bases at V and 6 bases at J, leaving 5 bases unmatched. The sample holds a few counts of this clonotype. As yet, its antigen is unknown. Template-switching 5'RACE yielded the TCR cDNA; a universal primer site and UMIs were added in the process. TCRdb re-derived calls from the 5' RACE reads in MiXCR, one entry per CDR3 protein. The sample has 250,000 or so distinct CDR3 sequences, roughly 6.8% seen once; the top ten hold 1% to 1.2%. This specimen consisted of CD4+ T cells sorted from PBMCs, obtained on the day of the yellow fever booster vaccination. This chain connects TRBV12-3 or TRBV12-4 to TRBJ2-7; the match to TRBD2 covers 13 bases. This clonotype was obtained from a man aged 25-40 years who received the YFV17D yellow fever vaccine. The CDR3 DNA reads TGTGCCAGCAGTTTAGCGGGGGGACTAGCGGGACGCGAGCAGTACTTC. It codes for CASSLAGGLAGREQYF.